This TCR beta chain was captured in a study of T cells in Graves' hyperthyroidism and ophthalmopathy. This clonotype was observed many times. The CDR3 spans 15 residues. Losses at the gene ends were 2 bases for V and 2 bases for J; bases not matched to a gene: 3. Germline V gene sequence: CDR1 SGHTA, CDR2 FQGNSA. Reasons for excluding patients were uncontrolled infection, other autoimmune disease, pregnancy or lactation. What was amplified from RNA transcripts were TCR beta CDR3 regions. Primed by the HTBI set, a first-round RT-PCR was run on the TCR CDR3. Using its own MiXCR run on the multiplex PCR reads, TCRdb lists one record per CDR3 protein. The data show about 290,000 distinct CDR3 sequences, with 15% to 20% seen just once and 33% held by the top ten.

This rearrangement joins TRBV7-2 to TRBJ2-5; 9 positions agree with TRBD2. This receptor was identified in a young man with Graves' hyperthyroidism. The sequenced sample consisted of blood. The CDR3 DNA is TGTGCCAGCAGCTTACGCACTAGCGGGCAAGAGACCCAGTACTTC. Its protein product is CASSLRTSGQETQYF.